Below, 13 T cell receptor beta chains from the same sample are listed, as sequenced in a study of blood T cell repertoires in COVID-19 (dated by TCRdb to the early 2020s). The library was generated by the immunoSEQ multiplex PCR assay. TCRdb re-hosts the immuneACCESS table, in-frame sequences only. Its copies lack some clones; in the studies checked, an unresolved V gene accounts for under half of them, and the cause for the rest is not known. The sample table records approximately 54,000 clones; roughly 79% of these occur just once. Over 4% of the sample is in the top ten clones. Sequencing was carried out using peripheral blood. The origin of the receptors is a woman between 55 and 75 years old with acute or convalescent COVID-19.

The CDR3 loop is CASSPPGLAGGGAGELFF. CDR3 nucleotide sequence: TGTGCCAGCAGCCCTCCGGGACTAGCGGGAGGAGGGGCCGGGGAGCTGTTTTTT. This chain links TRBV5-4 with TRBJ2-2; 15 bases map to TRBD2. J lost 6 bases, V lost 4 bases, and 10 bases had no gene match. CDR1 SGHNT and CDR2 YYREEE come from the germline V gene (reference sequence). The CDR3 consists of 18 residues.

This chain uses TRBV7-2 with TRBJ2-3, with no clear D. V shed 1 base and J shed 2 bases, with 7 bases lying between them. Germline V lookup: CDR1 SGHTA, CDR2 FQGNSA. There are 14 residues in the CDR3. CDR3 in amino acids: CASSLDGNTDTQYF. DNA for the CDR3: TGTGCCAGCAGCTTAGACGGTAACACAGATACGCAGTATTTT.

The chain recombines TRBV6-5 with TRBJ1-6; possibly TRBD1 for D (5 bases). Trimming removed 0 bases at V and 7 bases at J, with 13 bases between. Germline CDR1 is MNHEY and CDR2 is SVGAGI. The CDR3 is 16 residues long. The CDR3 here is CASSYSRTRANSPLHF. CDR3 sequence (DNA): TGTGCCAGCAGTTACTCGAGGACAAGGGCGAATTCACCCCTCCACTTT.

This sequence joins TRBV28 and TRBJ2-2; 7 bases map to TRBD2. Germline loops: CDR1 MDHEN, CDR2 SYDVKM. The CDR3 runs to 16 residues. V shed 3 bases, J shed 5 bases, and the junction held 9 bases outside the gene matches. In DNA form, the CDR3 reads TGTGCCAGCAGTTTCTTACTAGCGCTGGGGACCGGGGAGCTGTTTTTT. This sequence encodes CASSFLLALGTGELFF.

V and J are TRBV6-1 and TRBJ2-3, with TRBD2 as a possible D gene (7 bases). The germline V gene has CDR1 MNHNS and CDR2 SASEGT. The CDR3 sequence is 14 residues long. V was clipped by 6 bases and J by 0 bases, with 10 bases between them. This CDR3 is CASSGGRSTDTQYF. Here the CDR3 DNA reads TGTGCCAGCAGCGGGGGGCGGAGCACAGATACGCAGTATTTT.

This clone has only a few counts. The DNA for the CDR3 is TGTGCCAGCAGTTTTGAGCTAAATAGCAATCAGCCCCAGCATTTT. This translates into CASSFELNSNQPQHF. The V and J genes are TRBV28 and TRBJ1-5; D remains ambiguous. This CDR3 has 15 amino acids. V lost 3 bases and J lost 0, with 9 bases in between. CDR1 and CDR2 from the germline V gene are MDHEN and SYDVKM.

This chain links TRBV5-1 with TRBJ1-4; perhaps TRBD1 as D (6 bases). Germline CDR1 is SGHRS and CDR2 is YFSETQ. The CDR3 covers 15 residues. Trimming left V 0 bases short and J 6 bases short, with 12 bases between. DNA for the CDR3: TGCGCCAGCAGCTTGGGGGACACCTTTGATGAAAAACTGTTTTTT. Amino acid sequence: CASSLGDTFDEKLFF.

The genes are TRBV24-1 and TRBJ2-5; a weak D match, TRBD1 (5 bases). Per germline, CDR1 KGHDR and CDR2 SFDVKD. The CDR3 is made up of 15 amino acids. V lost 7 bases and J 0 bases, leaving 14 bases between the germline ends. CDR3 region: CATSRRAGNQETQYF. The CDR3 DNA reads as TGTGCCACCAGCCGACGGGCAGGGAACCAAGAGACCCAGTACTTC.

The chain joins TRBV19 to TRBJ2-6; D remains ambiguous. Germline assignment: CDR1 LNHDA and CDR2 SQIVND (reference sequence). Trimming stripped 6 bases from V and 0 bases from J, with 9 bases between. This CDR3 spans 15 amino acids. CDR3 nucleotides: TGTGCCAGTAGACCAGATTTCTCTGGGGCCAACGTCCTGACTTTC. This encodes CASRPDFSGANVLTF.

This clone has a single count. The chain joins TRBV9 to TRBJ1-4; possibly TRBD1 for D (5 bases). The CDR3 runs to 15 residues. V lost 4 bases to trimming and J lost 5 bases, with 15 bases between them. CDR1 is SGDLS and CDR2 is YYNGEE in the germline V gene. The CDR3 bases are TGTGCCAGCAGCCCCAGGGTGGGTGGCAATGAAAAACTGTTTTTT. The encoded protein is CASSPRVGGNEKLFF.

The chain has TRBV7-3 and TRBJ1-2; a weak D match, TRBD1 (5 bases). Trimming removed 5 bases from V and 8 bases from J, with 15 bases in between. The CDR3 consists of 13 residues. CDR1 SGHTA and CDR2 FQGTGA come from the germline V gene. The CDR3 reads CASSQGAGKGYTF. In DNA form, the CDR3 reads TGTGCCAGCAGCCAAGGTGCAGGGAAAGGCTACACCTTC.

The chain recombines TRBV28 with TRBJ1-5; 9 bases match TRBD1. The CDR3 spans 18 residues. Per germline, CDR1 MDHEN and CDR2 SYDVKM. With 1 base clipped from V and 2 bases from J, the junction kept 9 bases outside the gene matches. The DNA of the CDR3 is TGTGCCAGCAGTTTATCGACAGGGGGTTGGGAGGGCAATCAGCCCCAGCATTTT. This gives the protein CASSLSTGGWEGNQPQHF.

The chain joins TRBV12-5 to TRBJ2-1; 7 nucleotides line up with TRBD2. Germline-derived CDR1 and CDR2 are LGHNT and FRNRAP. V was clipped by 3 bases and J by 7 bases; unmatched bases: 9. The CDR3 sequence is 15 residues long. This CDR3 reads CASGLGAGRRNEQFF. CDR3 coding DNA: TGTGCTAGTGGTTTAGGAGCGGGAAGACGGAATGAGCAGTTCTTC.